These 14 T cell receptor beta chains were sequenced from one sample in a study of T cell changes during pregnancy in multiple sclerosis. Some clones are missing from TCRdb's copy, which holds only in-frame ones; the method was immunoSEQ multiplex PCR. The table lists tens of thousands of clones, about 91% of them singletons. The sequenced sample was CD4+ T cells from peripheral blood mononuclear cells, obtained in the first trimester of pregnancy. The receptors were gathered from a female donor with multiple sclerosis, enrolled in a pregnancy study.

The genes are TRBV5-1 and TRBJ2-1; 9 bases match TRBD2. Germline CDR1 reads SGHRS; CDR2 reads YFSETQ. V dropped 2 bases and J dropped 0; count of bases not matched to a gene: 21. The CDR3 totals 22 residues. The CDR3 DNA reads as TGCGCCAGCAGCTTTTCTTCTAGTTTGGCTAGCGGGAAGGTCAGCTCCTACAATGAGCAGTTCTTC. Its protein is CASSFSSSLASGKVSSYNEQFF. The variable domain in full, completed from reference TRBV5-1 and TRBJ2-1, reads KAGVTQTPRYLIKTRGQQVTLSCSPISGHRSVSWYQQTPGQGLQFLFEYFSETQRNKGNFPGRFSGRQFSNSRSEMNVSTLELGDSALYLCASSFSSSLASGKVSSYNEQFFGPGTRLTVL.

This rearrangement joins TRBV10-3 to TRBJ2-7, with 9 bases lining up with TRBD2. Germline V gene sequence: CDR1 ENHRY, CDR2 SYGVKD. With V trimmed by 2 bases and J by 5 bases, 1 base remained unmatched. The CDR3 has 13 residues. CDR3 loop: CAISEEREDEQYF. CDR3 coding DNA: TGTGCCATCAGTGAGGAGCGGGAGGACGAGCAGTACTTC.

The sample holds a few counts of this clone. The rearrangement links TRBV29-1 to TRBJ2-5; possibly TRBD1 for D (6 bases). V lost 6 bases, J lost 2 bases, and 10 bases lay in between. This CDR3 contains 12 residues. Looked up from germline, CDR1 is SQVTM and CDR2 is ANQGSEA. DNA of the CDR3: TGCAGCGTCCAAAGGGGGCAAGAGACCCAGTACTTC. This codes for CSVQRGQETQYF.

This chain uses TRBV7-9 with TRBJ1-2; D is uncertain. Germline CDR1 SEHNR, CDR2 FQNEAQ (reference sequence). The CDR3 totals 12 residues. V lost 5 bases, J lost 8 bases, and 12 bases lay in between. This CDR3 is CASSLTSEGYTF. CDR3 in DNA: TGTGCCAGCAGCCTGACATCGGAAGGCTACACCTTC. The entire variable domain, with the rest obtained from reference TRBV7-9 and TRBJ1-2, is as follows: DTGVSQNPRHKITKRGQNVTFRCDPISEHNRLYWYRQTLGQGPEFLTYFQNEAQLEKSRLLSDRFSAERPKGSFSTLEIQRTEQGDSAMYLCASSLTSEGYTFGSGTRLTVV.

The chain is built from TRBV7-3 and TRBJ2-7, with TRBD1 as a possible D gene (6 bases). The CDR3 consists of 15 residues. V gave up 0 bases and J gave up 4 bases, with 13 bases separating them. The germline CDR1 and CDR2 sequences are SGHTA and FQGTGA. CDR3 nucleotides: TGTGCCAGCAGCTTAACCGGCGGACAGCCATACGAGCAGTACTTC. As protein: CASSLTGGQPYEQYF.

The chain uses TRBV7-2 and TRBJ2-1; TRBD2 is a possible D gene (5 bases). The germline V and J ends were trimmed by 3 bases and 2 bases, with 11 bases remaining between them. Germline lookup yields CDR1 SGHTA and CDR2 FQGNSA. The CDR3 runs 15 residues. The CDR3 loop is CASSFSTRAYNEQFF. The CDR3 DNA reads TGTGCCAGCAGCTTTTCGACGCGGGCCTACAATGAGCAGTTCTTC.

This chain links TRBV4-3 with TRBJ2-7, with D possibly matching TRBD1 (6 bases). The CDR3 totals 14 residues. Trimming cost V 2 bases and J 0 bases, with 8 bases left between them. Germline CDR1 LGHNA, CDR2 YSLEER. In nucleotides, the CDR3 is TGCGCCAGCAGCCAACAGGGGCCCTCCTACGAGCAGTACTTC. Its translation: CASSQQGPSYEQYF.

The J gene is TRBJ2-5, the V gene TRBV5-1; maybe TRBD2 (6 bases). The germline gives CDR1 SGHRS, CDR2 YFSETQ. V was pared by 5 bases and J by 3 bases, with 14 bases between. The CDR3 totals 14 residues. In nucleotides, the CDR3 is TGCGCCAGCAGGGAGCCTCCGGGAGAAGAGACCCAGTACTTC. Amino acids: CASREPPGEETQYF.

This clone was seen just once. The chain links TRBV28 to TRBJ2-7, with 8 nucleotides matching TRBD1. The length of the CDR3 is 12 residues. The germline CDR1 and CDR2 sequences are MDHEN and SYDVKM. V shed 6 bases, J shed 5 bases, and the junction held 3 bases outside the gene matches. The DNA of the CDR3 is TGTGCCAGCAGGGGACAGGAGGACGAGCAGTACTTC. Translating it yields CASRGQEDEQYF.

The genes are TRBV4-1 and TRBJ1-2, with D maybe TRBD1 (6 bases). There are 15 residues in the CDR3. V lost 2 bases to trimming and J lost 4 bases, with 14 bases between them. Germline CDR1 and CDR2: MGHRA and YSYEKL. The CDR3 bases are TGCGCCAGCAGCCAATCGCCGGGACACCTCTATGGCTACACCTTC. This gives the protein CASSQSPGHLYGYTF.

The genes are TRBV7-9 and TRBJ2-3, with 7 bases identical to TRBD1. Trimming at V came to 5 bases and at J to 2 bases, leaving 7 bases not matched to a gene. The germline gives CDR1 SEHNR, CDR2 FQNEAQ (reference sequence). The CDR3 is 15 residues long. The CDR3: CASSQMGQSTDTQYF. The CDR3 DNA reads TGTGCCAGCAGCCAGATGGGACAGTCCACAGATACGCAGTATTTT.

This chain links TRBV5-4 with TRBJ2-7, with TRBD2 matching over 7 bases. The CDR3 extends over 13 amino acids. Unmatched junction bases numbered 4, after V lost 2 bases and J lost 5 bases. The V gene's germline CDR1 is SGHNT and CDR2 YYREEE (reference sequence). The CDR3 DNA follows: TGTGCCAGCAGCTTCCAGGGAGGGGACGAGCAGTACTTC. Protein sequence: CASSFQGGDEQYF.

The chain combines TRBV9 with TRBJ1-2, with D possibly being TRBD1 (6 bases). The CDR3 covers 15 residues. V shed 2 bases and J shed 7 bases, with 18 bases lying between them. CDR1 is SGDLS and CDR2 is YYNGEE in the germline V gene. Written as DNA, the CDR3 is TGTGCCAGCAGCGTCATACAGGGATCCCTCCCTGGCTACACCTTC. It encodes CASSVIQGSLPGYTF.

The chain uses TRBV10-3 and TRBJ2-5, with D perhaps TRBD1 (5 bases). Trimming took off 3 bases at V and 2 bases at J, with 10 bases between the two ends. The CDR3 sequence is 14 residues long. Germline V CDR1 and CDR2: ENHRY, SYGVKD. The CDR3 here is CAISDKAGQETQYF. DNA for the CDR3: TGTGCCATCAGTGACAAGGCAGGGCAAGAGACCCAGTACTTC.